The 20 T cell receptor beta chains below all came from one sample that was sequenced in a study of HIV-infected patients and healthy controls. Reverse transcription used around 480 ng RNA and constant-region primers for alpha and beta. Using multiplexing indices, alpha and beta chain libraries were generated apart by chain-specific third strand synthesis. TCRdb reprocessed the 5' RACE reads with MiXCR, giving one entry per CDR3 protein. The sample yields around 8,300 distinct CDR3 sequences, less than 7.5% seen once. Antiretroviral therapy had run roughly three months, about 14 weeks, before follow-up blood collection. The repertoire came from unfractionated whole blood and reflected all unsorted peripheral T cells. Material: blood, obtained during antiretroviral therapy. These TCRs come from an adult with HIV infection.

This clonotype is medium-sized in the sample. Because this beta chain is a stray read in a library intended to capture alpha chains, its abundance should not be given much weight. The CDR3 loop is CASSGFDEQFF. The CDR3 DNA follows: TGTGCCAGCAGTGGGTTCGATGAGCAGTTCTTC. The rearrangement links TRBV6-2 or TRBV6-3 to TRBJ2-1, with no clear D. Germline-derived CDR1 and CDR2 are MNHEY and SVGEGT. V lost 5 bases and J lost 8, with 7 bases in between. This CDR3 contains 11 residues.

Ten or more counts support this clonotype. This beta chain appears as a stray read in a library generated for alpha chains; its size is not informative. The chain is built from TRBV7-9 and TRBJ2-7, with a weak D call TRBD2 (7 bases). Trimming shortened V by 6 bases and J by 6 bases, and 12 bases separated the two germline ends. Per the germline V gene, CDR1 is SEHNR and CDR2 is FQNEAQ (reference sequence). The CDR3 totals 12 residues. CDR3: CASSLGGGEQYF. In nucleotides, the CDR3 is TGTGCCAGCAGTCTGGGAGGGGGCGAGCAGTACTTC.

This clonotype was seen at least ten times. This beta chain is an off-target read within a library intended for alpha chains, so its frequency means little. The chain links TRBV28 to TRBJ2-4, with D uncertain. This CDR3 has 15 residues. The V gene's germline CDR1 is MDHEN and CDR2 SYDVKM. V gave up 3 bases and J gave up 6 bases, with 15 bases separating them. The CDR3 bases are TGTGCCAGCAGTTTTCTCTCGGCCGATAGAAACATTCAGTACTTC. Translated, it gives CASSFLSADRNIQYF.

This clonotype was observed at least ten times. This beta chain is an unintended read in a library built for alpha chains; its size means little. The V gene is TRBV11-2, the J gene TRBJ2-4; a possible D gene is TRBD1 (5 bases). The ends were cut back, 1 base at V and 3 bases at J, with 10 bases in the middle. CDR1 is SGHAT and CDR2 is FQNNGV in the germline V gene. This CDR3 spans 15 amino acids. The CDR3 nucleotides read TGTGCCAGCAGCTTAGGCAGGGCCGACAAAAACATTCAGTACTTC. This sequence encodes CASSLGRADKNIQYF.

This clonotype counts as medium-sized. The size of this beta chain means little, since it is a stray read in a library made for alpha chains. The chain recombines TRBV7-9 with TRBJ2-1, with 8 bases lining up with TRBD1. Germline loops: CDR1 SEHNR, CDR2 FQNEAQ (reference sequence). With 6 bases clipped from V and 1 base from J, the junction kept 5 bases outside the gene matches. The CDR3 is 15 residues long. Here the CDR3 reads CASSPWTGSYNEQFF. The CDR3 bases are TGTGCCAGCAGTCCTTGGACAGGGTCCTACAATGAGCAGTTCTTC.

This clonotype was found once. Found in a library prepared for alpha chains, this beta chain is an off-target read, and its abundance has little meaning. The chain couples TRBV5-1 to TRBJ2-2, with D hard to call. Germline CDR1 SGHRS, CDR2 YFSETQ. The CDR3 sequence is 16 residues long. V dropped 0 bases and J dropped 6 bases, with 15 bases sitting between them. The CDR3: CASSLAVTTLPGELFF. In nucleotides, the CDR3 is TGCGCCAGCAGCTTGGCCGTCACCACTTTACCCGGGGAGCTGTTTTTT.

This clonotype was counted many times. A library prepared for alpha chains yielded this beta chain as an off-target read; its size is of little meaning. V is TRBV9 and J is TRBJ2-1; D remains ambiguous. Germline lookup yields CDR1 SGDLS and CDR2 YYNGEE. The CDR3 is made up of 10 amino acids. Trimming removed 4 bases from V and 14 bases from J, with 10 bases in between. Here the CDR3 reads CASSPNEKFF. The CDR3 coding sequence is TGTGCCAGCAGCCCAAACGAGAAGTTCTTC.

This clonotype is categorized as medium-sized. Because this beta chain is a stray read in a library intended to capture alpha chains, its abundance should not be given much weight. V gene TRBV15 combines with J gene TRBJ2-1, with 7 bases aligning to TRBD2. CDR1 is LNHNV, CDR2 YYDKDF, per germline (reference sequence). The V gene end was trimmed by 4 bases and the J gene end by 9 bases; junction bases not matched to a gene: 6. This CDR3 contains 13 residues. CDR3 sequence reads: CATSTSPGGEQFF. The CDR3 nucleotides are TGTGCCACCAGCACTTCGCCGGGGGGTGAGCAGTTCTTC. Complete variable domain (other parts from reference TRBV15 and TRBJ2-1): DAMVIQNPRYQVTQFGKPVTLSCSQTLNHNVMYWYQQKSSQAPKLLFHYYDKDFNNEADTPDNFQSRRPNTSFCFLDIRSPGLGDTAMYLCATSTSPGGEQFFGPGTRLTVL.

This clonotype was detected ten times or more. This beta chain slipped into a library made for alpha chains as a stray read, so its size is not meaningful. This chain links TRBV5-6 with TRBJ2-7; unclear D gene. This CDR3 region has 12 residues. V was shortened by 2 bases and J by 4 bases, with 7 bases between the two germline ends. Per the germline V gene, CDR1 is SGHDT and CDR2 is YYEEEE. This chain's CDR3 is CASSFTGYEQYF. The CDR3 DNA follows: TGTGCCAGCAGCTTCACCGGTTACGAGCAGTACTTC.

This clonotype was counted many times. This beta chain was picked up by a library intended for alpha chains and is off target, so its count carries little meaning. The CDR3 spells CASSVNSADGEQFF. DNA of the CDR3: TGTGCCAGCAGCGTTAATTCGGCGGACGGAGAGCAGTTCTTC. V and J are TRBV9 and TRBJ2-1; D unresolved. Trimming cost V 2 bases and J 10 bases, with 16 bases left between them. CDR3 length equals 14 residues. Looked up from germline, CDR1 is SGDLS and CDR2 is YYNGEE.

Comment on this clonotype: This beta chain appears as a stray read in a library generated for alpha chains; its size is not informative. The chain employs TRBV20-1 and TRBJ2-4; D is uncertain. Trimming shortened V by 2 bases and J by 1 base, and 12 bases separated the two germline ends. CDR3 length equals 15 residues. Germline V gene lookup returns CDR1 DFQATT and CDR2 SNEGSKA (reference sequence). The CDR3 is CSARRQAVAKNIQYF. The CDR3 bases are TGCAGTGCTAGAAGGCAGGCGGTGGCCAAAAACATTCAGTACTTC.

This clonotype counts as medium-sized. This beta chain was picked up by a library intended for alpha chains and is off target, so its count carries little meaning. This chain uses TRBV6-1 with TRBJ2-3, with unresolved D. V lost 4 bases to trimming and J lost 0 bases, with 8 bases between them. The CDR3 contains 14 residues. Germline CDR1 reads MNHNS; CDR2 reads SASEGT. CDR3: CASSGVQSTDTQYF. The CDR3 bases are TGTGCCAGCAGTGGAGTACAGAGCACAGATACGCAGTATTTT.

Concerning this clonotype: The size of this beta chain means little, since it is a stray read in a library made for alpha chains. The chain uses TRBV5-1 and TRBJ2-5, with 9 bases lining up with TRBD1. Germline V gene sequence: CDR1 SGHRS, CDR2 YFSETQ. The V segment lost 3 bases and the J segment 3 bases; nucleotides outside the gene matches: 3. The CDR3 runs 14 residues. CDR3 bases: TGCGCCAGCAGCTCGCGGACAGGGGAAGAGACCCAGTACTTC. Protein sequence: CASSSRTGEETQYF.

About this clonotype: Being off target in a library aimed at alpha chains, this beta chain has a size of little meaning. V is TRBV7-9 and J is TRBJ2-3; maybe TRBD1 (6 bases). The CDR3 length is 15 residues. CDR1 and CDR2 from the germline V gene are SEHNR and FQNEAQ (reference sequence). V lost 6 bases and J 5 bases, leaving 18 bases between the germline ends. CDR3: CASSYTGTWGDTQYF. CDR3 DNA: TGTGCCAGCAGTTATACAGGGACGTGGGGAGATACGCAGTATTTT. Full variable domain (missing parts from reference TRBV7-9 and TRBJ2-3): DTGVSQNPRHKITKRGQNVTFRCDPISEHNRLYWYRQTLGQGPEFLTYFQNEAQLEKSRLLSDRFSAERPKGSFSTLEIQRTEQGDSAMYLCASSYTGTWGDTQYFGPGTRLTVL.

In its sample, this clonotype is medium-sized. With the library built for alpha chains, this beta chain is off target and its frequency is not meaningful. The rearrangement joins TRBV6-6 to TRBJ2-7, with TRBD2 matching 12 bases. Germline values: CDR1 MNHNY, CDR2 SVGAGI (reference sequence). CDR3 size: 15 residues. J lost 6 bases, V lost 4 bases, and 7 bases had no gene match. CDR3 DNA sequence: TGTGCCAGCAGTTCCCCTAGCGGGAGGGCCCCCGAGCAGTACTTC. Residues: CASSSPSGRAPEQYF.

This clonotype was detected ten times or more. Within a library made for alpha chains, this beta chain is off target, and its count is uninformative. The chain joins TRBV4-1 to TRBJ2-2; a possible D gene is TRBD1 (6 bases). CDR1 MGHRA and CDR2 YSYEKL come from the germline V gene. V was cut by 2 bases and J by 3 bases, with 16 bases left in between. The CDR3 is 17 amino acids. Here the CDR3 reads CASSQLGAGVDTGELFF. CDR3 in DNA: TGCGCCAGCAGCCAACTAGGGGCAGGGGTCGACACCGGGGAGCTGTTTTTT.

By sample share, this clonotype is medium-sized. This beta chain is a stray read from a library made for alpha chains; its abundance is not meaningful. This chain joins TRBV7-3 and TRBJ2-1; 10 bases fit TRBD1. With V trimmed by 7 bases and J by 6 bases, 9 bases remained unmatched. Germline V gene lookup returns CDR1 SGHTA and CDR2 FQGTGA. The CDR3 has 15 residues. CDR3 sequence: CASTPGQGWVNEQFF. The CDR3 DNA reads TGTGCCAGCACACCGGGACAGGGGTGGGTCAATGAGCAGTTCTTC.

This clonotype has a handful of counts. The library was designed around alpha chains, so this beta chain is a stray read whose abundance carries little weight. V and J are TRBV20-1 and TRBJ2-1; D uncertain. Germline CDR1 DFQATT, CDR2 SNEGSKA (reference sequence). CDR3 length: 10 residues. The V end lost 4 bases, the J end lost 5 bases, and 3 bases lay between the germline ends. The CDR3 nucleotides are TGCAGTGCTATCGACAATGAGCAGTTCTTC. Translation gives CSAIDNEQFF.

This clonotype was counted many times. Because the library targeted alpha chains, this beta chain is an off-target read whose size means little. The chain carries TRBV5-1 and TRBJ2-3, with a weak D call TRBD2 (6 bases). This CDR3 comprises 15 residues. Deletions cut 0 bases from V and 2 bases from J, with 10 bases between. Looked up from germline, CDR1 is SGHRS and CDR2 is YFSETQ. The CDR3 coding sequence is TGCGCCAGCAGCTTGGACGGGACTCCCACAGATACGCAGTATTTT. Translated, it gives CASSLDGTPTDTQYF.

This clonotype is medium-sized within its sample. This beta chain is a stray sequence in a library constructed for alpha chains; its clone size is not meaningful. This rearrangement joins TRBV18 to TRBJ2-3; perhaps TRBD2 as D (5 bases). The CDR3 is made up of 16 amino acids. In germline, CDR1 is KGHSH, CDR2 LQKENI. Between the trimmed V and J ends, which lost 3 bases and 0 bases, there was a span of 13 bases. The CDR3: CASSPNFGESTDTQYF. In DNA, the CDR3 is TGTGCCAGCTCACCTAATTTCGGGGAGAGCACAGATACGCAGTATTTT.